This T cell receptor (beta chain) was captured by sequencing in a study of OX40 agonist ivuxolimab in advanced cancers. With 0 bases removed from V and 1 base from J, the gap between germline ends came to 10 bases. CDR3 length: 15 amino acids. Germline V gene lookup returns CDR1 SGHNT and CDR2 YYREEE (reference sequence). Profiling relied on immunoSEQ multiplex PCR, and the TCRdb table lists in-frame clones only, not all of them. In the table there are 65,000 to 85,000 clones, roughly 87% of which are singletons. Any history of autoimmune disease or systemic immunosuppression disqualified patients. The gene calls are TRBV5-4 and TRBJ1-1; D possibly corresponds to TRBD1 (6 bases). The source was CD4+ or CD8+ T cells sorted from blood, collected in a trial of the OX40 agonist ivuxolimab. The clonotype originates from an adult with an advanced solid tumor such as melanoma, head and neck, liver or kidney cancer. CDR3 bases: TGTGCCAGCAGCTTGGCTTCGGGGGCGAACACTGAAGCTTTCTTT. Protein product: CASSLASGANTEAFF.